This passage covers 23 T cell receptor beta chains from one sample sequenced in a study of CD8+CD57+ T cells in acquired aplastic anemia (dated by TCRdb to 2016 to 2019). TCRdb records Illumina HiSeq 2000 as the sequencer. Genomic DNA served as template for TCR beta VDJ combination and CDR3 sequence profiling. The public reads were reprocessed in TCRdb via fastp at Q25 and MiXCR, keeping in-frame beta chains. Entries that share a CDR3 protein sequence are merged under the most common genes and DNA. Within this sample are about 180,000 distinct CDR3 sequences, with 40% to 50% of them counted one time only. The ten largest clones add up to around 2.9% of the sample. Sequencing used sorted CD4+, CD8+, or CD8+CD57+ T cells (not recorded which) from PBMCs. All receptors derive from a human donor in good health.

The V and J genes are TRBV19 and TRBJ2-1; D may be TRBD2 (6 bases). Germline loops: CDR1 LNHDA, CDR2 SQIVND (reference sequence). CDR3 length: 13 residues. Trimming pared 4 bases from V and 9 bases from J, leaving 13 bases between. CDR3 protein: CASSTGRGIEQFF. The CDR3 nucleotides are TGTGCCAGTAGTACCGGACGGGGGATTGAGCAGTTCTTC.

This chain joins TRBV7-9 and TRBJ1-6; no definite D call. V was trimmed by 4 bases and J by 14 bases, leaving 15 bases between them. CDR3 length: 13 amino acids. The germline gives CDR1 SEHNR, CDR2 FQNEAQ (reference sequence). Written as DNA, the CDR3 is TGTGCCAGCAGCTCCGGACTTTTGAGGTCCCTCCACTTT. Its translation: CASSSGLLRSLHF.

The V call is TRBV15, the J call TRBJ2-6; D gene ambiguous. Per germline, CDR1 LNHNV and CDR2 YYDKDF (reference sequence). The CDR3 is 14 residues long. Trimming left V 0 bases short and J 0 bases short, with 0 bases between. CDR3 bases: TGTGCCACCAGCAGAGACTCTGGGGCCAACGTCCTGACTTTC. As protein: CATSRDSGANVLTF. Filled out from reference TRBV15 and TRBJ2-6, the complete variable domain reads DAMVIQNPRYQVTQFGKPVTLSCSQTLNHNVMYWYQQKSSQAPKLLFHYYDKDFNNEADTPDNFQSRRPNTSFCFLDIRSPGLGDTAMYLCATSRDSGANVLTFGAGSRLTVL.

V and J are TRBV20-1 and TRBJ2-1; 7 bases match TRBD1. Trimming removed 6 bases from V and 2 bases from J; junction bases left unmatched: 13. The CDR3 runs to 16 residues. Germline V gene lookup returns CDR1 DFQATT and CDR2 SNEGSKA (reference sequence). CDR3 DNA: TGCAGTGCCAGCACCCTATTTCAGGGGGCCTACAATGAGCAGTTCTTC. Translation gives CSASTLFQGAYNEQFF.

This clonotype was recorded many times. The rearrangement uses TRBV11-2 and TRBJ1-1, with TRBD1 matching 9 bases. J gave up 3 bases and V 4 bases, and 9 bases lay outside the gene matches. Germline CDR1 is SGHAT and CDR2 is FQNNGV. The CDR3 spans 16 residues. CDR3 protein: CASSSILGQGDTEAFF. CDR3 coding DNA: TGTGCCAGCAGCTCTATACTGGGACAGGGAGACACTGAAGCTTTCTTT.

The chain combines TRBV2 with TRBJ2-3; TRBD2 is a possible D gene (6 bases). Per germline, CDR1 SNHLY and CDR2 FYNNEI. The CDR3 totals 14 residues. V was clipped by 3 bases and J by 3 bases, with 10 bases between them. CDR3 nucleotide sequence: TGTGCCAGCAGTGATCGGCTAGCGACAGATACGCAGTATTTT. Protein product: CASSDRLATDTQYF.

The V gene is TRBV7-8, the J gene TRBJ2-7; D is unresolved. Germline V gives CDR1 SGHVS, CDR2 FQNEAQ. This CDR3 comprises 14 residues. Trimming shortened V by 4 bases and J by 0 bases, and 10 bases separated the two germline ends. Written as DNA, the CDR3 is TGTGCCAGCAGCTCAAGGTTCCTCTCCTACGAGCAGTACTTC. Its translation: CASSSRFLSYEQYF.

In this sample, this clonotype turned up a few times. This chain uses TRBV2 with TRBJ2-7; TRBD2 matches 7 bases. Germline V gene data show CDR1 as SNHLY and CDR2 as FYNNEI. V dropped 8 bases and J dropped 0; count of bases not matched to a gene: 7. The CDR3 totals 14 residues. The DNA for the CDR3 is TGTGCCAGCCGCTCCGCTAGCGGCTCCTACGAGCAGTACTTC. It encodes CASRSASGSYEQYF.

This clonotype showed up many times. In DNA, the CDR3 is TGTGCCTGGAATGGTGACAGGGGCTCCTCACCCCTCCACTTT. Protein product: CAWNGDRGSSPLHF. V and J are TRBV30 and TRBJ1-6; 8 bases agree with TRBD1. J gave up 10 bases and V 4 bases, and 9 bases lay outside the gene matches. The CDR3 length is 14 residues. Germline assignment: CDR1 GTSNPN and CDR2 SVGIG (reference sequence).

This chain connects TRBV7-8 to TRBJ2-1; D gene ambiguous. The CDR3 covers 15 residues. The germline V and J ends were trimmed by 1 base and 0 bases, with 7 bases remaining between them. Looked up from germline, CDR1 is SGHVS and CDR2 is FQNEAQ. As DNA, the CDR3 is TGTGCCAGCAGCTTAGTCTTGAGCTCCTACAATGAGCAGTTCTTC. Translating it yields CASSLVLSSYNEQFF.

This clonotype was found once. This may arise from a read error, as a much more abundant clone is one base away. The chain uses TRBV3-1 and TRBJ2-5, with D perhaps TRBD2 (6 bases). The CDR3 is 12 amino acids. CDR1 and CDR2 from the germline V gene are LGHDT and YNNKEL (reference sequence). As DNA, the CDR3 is TGTGCCAGCAGCCATAGCGGAGAGACCCTGTACTTC. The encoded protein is CASSHSGETLYF.

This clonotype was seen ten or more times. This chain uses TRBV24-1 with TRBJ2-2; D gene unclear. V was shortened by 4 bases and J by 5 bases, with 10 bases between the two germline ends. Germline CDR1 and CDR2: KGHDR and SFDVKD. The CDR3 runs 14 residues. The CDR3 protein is CATSDNVGTGELFF. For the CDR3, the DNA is TGTGCCACCAGTGACAACGTCGGGACCGGGGAGCTGTTTTTT.

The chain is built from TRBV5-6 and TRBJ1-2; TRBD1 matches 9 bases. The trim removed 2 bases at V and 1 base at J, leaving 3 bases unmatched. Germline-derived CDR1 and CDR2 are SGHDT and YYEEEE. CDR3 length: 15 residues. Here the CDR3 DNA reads TGTGCCAGCAGCTTCGGGACAGGGAGTAACTATGGCTACACCTTC. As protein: CASSFGTGSNYGYTF.

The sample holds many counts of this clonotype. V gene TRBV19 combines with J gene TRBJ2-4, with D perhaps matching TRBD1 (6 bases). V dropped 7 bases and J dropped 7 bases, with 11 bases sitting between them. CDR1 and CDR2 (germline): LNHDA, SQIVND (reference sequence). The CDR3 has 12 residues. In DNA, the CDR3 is TGTGCCAGTACTACGGACAGTAACATTCAGTACTTC. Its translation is CASTTDSNIQYF. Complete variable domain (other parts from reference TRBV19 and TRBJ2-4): DGGITQSPKYLFRKEGQNVTLSCEQNLNHDAMYWYRQDPGQGLRLIYYSQIVNDFQKGDIAEGYSVSREKKESFPLTVTSAQKNPTAFYLCASTTDSNIQYFGAGTRLSVL.

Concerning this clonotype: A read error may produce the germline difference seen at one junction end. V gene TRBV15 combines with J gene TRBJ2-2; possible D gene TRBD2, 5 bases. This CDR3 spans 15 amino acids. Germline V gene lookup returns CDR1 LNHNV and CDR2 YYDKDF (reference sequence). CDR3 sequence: CATRQDWTNTGELIF. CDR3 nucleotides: TGTGCCACCAGACAAGACTGGACGAACACCGGGGAGCTGATTTTT.

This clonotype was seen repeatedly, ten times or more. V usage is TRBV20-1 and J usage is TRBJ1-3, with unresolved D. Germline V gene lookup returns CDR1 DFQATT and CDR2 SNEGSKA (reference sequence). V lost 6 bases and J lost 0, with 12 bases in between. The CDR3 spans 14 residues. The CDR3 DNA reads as TGCAGTGCCAGTGACACAAACTCTGGAAACACCATATATTTT. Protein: CSASDTNSGNTIYF.

The CDR3 DNA is TGTGCCACCAGCAGTAAAATCGTCTGGACAGCTGGAAACACCATATATTTT. This translates into CATSSKIVWTAGNTIYF. This chain joins TRBV15 and TRBJ1-3; possible D gene TRBD1, 6 bases. The CDR3 is 17 amino acids. Deletions cut 3 bases from V and 2 bases from J, with 17 bases between. Germline V CDR1 and CDR2: LNHNV, YYDKDF (reference sequence).

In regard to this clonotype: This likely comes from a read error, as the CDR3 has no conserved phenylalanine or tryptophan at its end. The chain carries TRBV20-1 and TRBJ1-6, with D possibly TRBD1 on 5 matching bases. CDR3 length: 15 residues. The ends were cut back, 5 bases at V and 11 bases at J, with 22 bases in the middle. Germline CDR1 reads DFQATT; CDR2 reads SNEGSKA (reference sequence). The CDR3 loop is CSAGRQQGGRPPLHL. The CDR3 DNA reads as TGCAGTGCTGGTAGACAGCAGGGCGGAAGGCCACCCCTCCACCTT.

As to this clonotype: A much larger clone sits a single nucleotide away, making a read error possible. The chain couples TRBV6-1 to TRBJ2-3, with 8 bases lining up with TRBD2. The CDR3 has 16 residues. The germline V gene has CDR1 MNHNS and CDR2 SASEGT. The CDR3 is CASSSPGLGGGGTRYF. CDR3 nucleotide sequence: TGTGCCAGCAGTAGTCCGGGACTAGGAGGGGGAGGTACGCGGTATTTT.

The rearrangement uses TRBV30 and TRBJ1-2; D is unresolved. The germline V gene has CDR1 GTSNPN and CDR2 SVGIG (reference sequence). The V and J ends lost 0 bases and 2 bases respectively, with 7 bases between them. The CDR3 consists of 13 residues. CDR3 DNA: TGTGCCTGGAGTGTAGGTATCAACTATGGCTACACCTTC. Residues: CAWSVGINYGYTF.

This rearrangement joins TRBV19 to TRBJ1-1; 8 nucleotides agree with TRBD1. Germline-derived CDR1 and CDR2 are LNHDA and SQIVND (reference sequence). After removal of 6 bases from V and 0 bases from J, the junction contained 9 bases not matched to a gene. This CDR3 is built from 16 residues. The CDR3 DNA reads TGTGCCAGTAGCTTGTACGGGACAGGAATGAACACTGAAGCTTTCTTT. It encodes CASSLYGTGMNTEAFF.

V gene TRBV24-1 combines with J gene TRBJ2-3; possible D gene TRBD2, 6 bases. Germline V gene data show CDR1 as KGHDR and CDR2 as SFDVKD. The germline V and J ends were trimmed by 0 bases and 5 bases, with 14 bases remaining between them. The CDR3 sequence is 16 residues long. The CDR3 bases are TGTGCCACCAGTGATTTGCAGTTCGGCGGGGTAGATACGCAGTATTTT. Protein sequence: CATSDLQFGGVDTQYF.

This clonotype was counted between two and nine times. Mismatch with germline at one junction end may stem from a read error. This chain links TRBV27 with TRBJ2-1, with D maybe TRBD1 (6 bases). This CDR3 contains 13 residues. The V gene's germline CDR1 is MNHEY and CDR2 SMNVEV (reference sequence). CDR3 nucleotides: TGTGCCAGCACTGCGACAGGCTACAATGGGCAGTTCTTC. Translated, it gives CASTATGYNGQFF.